One T cell receptor (beta chain) is described in this entry. The antigen remains unidentified. The method, 5' RACE with UMI labels, was used to prepare the TRB cDNA libraries. TCRdb derives one entry per CDR3 protein from the 5' RACE reads, leaving out DNA. In total, the table holds under 60,000 distinct CDR3 sequences. This specimen comes from a study of CXCR3-negative and CXCR3-positive naive CD8 T cells. Findings and caveats of the study: From TRB CDR3 properties, TCR strength was inferred; surface CD5 did not differ between naive subsets. Researchers reported similar TRBV-TRBJ usage in naive CXCR3-negative and CXCR3-positive cells, though memory differed. CXCR3 expression partially decreased after cryopreservation; most assays used fresh PBMCs. Naive cells with CXCR3 showed TRB CDR3s that were more hydrophobic than those in CXCR3-negative naive cells. Both of the naive subsets showed about the same high diversity, but memory CD8+ cells had much less.

CDR3 length equals 14 residues. The genes are TRBV12-3 or TRBV12-4 and TRBJ1-2. This receptor was taken from a human donor in good health. Some clones in this sample may be carry-over from other donors' samples. The source material was naive CXCR3+ CD8+ T cells from blood. The subset: CD45RO-CCR7+CD27+CD95- naive CD8+ T cells expressing CXCR3 (TNR3+). The CDR3 is CASSSLTVNYGYTF.